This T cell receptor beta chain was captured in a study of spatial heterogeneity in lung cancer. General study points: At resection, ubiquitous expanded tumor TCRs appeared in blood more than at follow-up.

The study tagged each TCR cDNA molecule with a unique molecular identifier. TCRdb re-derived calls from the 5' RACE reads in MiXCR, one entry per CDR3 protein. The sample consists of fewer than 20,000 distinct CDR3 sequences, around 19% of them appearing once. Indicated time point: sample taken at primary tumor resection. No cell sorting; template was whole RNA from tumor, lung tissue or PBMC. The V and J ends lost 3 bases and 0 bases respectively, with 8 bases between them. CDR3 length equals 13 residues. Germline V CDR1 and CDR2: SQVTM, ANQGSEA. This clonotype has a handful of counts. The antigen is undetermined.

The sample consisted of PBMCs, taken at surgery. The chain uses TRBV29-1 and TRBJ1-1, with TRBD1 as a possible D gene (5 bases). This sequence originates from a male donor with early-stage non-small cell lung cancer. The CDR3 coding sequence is TGCAGCGTTGAGGAGGACATGAACACTGAAGCTTTCTTT. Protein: CSVEEDMNTEAFF.